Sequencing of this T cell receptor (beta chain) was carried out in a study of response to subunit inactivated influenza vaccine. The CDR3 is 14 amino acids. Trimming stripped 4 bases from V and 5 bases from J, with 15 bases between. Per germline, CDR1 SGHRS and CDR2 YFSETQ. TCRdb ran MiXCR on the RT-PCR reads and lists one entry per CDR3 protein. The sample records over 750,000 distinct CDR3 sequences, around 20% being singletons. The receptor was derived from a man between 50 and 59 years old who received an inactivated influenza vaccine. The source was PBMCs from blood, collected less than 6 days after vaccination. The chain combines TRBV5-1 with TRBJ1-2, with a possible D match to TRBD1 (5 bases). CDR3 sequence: CASSVGVRVYGYTF. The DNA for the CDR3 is TGCGCCAGCAGCGTGGGAGTCAGGGTGTATGGCTACACCTTC.